A selection of T cell receptor beta chains follows, all from one sample in a study of T cell responses to AZD1222 COVID-19 vaccine. The table came from immunoSEQ multiplex PCR; TCRdb's copy has only in-frame clones and leaves some out. The data hold 100,000 to 130,000 clones, with approximately 89% observed a single time. The sequencing here drew on peripheral blood, taken on day 0 of MenACWY control vaccination. Receptors originate from an adult in good health. Both conserved end residues are part of each CDR3. A D gene is named only where the DNA matches it firmly. Where a row states a size, it is once, few, many or the class of an expanded clone; other rows omit it.

V gene: TRBV2; D gene: .; J gene: TRBJ1-1; clone size: .; CDR3 DNA: TGTGCCAGCAACAGTCAGGGGAACACTGAAGCTTTCTTT; CDR3 protein: CASNSQGNTEAFF
V gene: TRBV28; D gene: .; J gene: TRBJ2-4; clone size: few; CDR3 DNA: TGTGCCAGCAGCCCCAGGGACGTAGTCAAAAACATTCAGTACTTC; CDR3 protein: CASSPRDVVKNIQYF
V gene: TRBV6-5; D gene: .; J gene: TRBJ1-1; clone size: .; CDR3 DNA: TGTGCCAGCAGTAGCAGGGGTTTTACTGAAGCTTTCTTT; CDR3 protein: CASSSRGFTEAFF
V gene: TRBV2; D gene: .; J gene: TRBJ2-7; clone size: .; CDR3 DNA: TGTGCCAGCGGCAGAATCTCCTACGAGCAGTACTTC; CDR3 protein: CASGRISYEQYF
V gene: TRBV19; D gene: TRBD2; J gene: TRBJ2-5; clone size: .; CDR3 DNA: TGTGCCAGTAGTTCCCCCCCAGGGACTAGTCGGAGAGAGACCCAGTACTTC; CDR3 protein: CASSSPPGTSRRETQYF
V gene: TRBV27; D gene: TRBD2; J gene: TRBJ2-1; clone size: .; CDR3 DNA: TGTGCCAGCAGTTTATTTCTAGGGACTAGCGGGGGGGCAACGCAAGTTGGGGAGCAGTTCTTC; CDR3 protein: CASSLFLGTSGGATQVGEQFF
V gene: TRBV5-4; D gene: .; J gene: TRBJ2-1; clone size: .; CDR3 DNA: TGTGCCAGCAGCTTTACCGCGGGACTGGTGGAAGGTGAGCAGTTCTTC; CDR3 protein: CASSFTAGLVEGEQFF
V gene: TRBV10-3; D gene: .; J gene: TRBJ1-1; clone size: once; CDR3 DNA: TGTGCCATCAGCCCGTCAGGGTCGAACACTGAAGCTTTCTTT; CDR3 protein: CAISPSGSNTEAFF
V gene: TRBV5-1; D gene: TRBD1; J gene: TRBJ1-2; clone size: .; CDR3 DNA: TGCGCCAGCAGCGCACGGAGAACAGGGGGCGGGTATGGCTACACCTTC; CDR3 protein: CASSARRTGGGYGYTF
V gene: TRBV7-3; D gene: TRBD1; J gene: TRBJ1-1; clone size: few; CDR3 DNA: TGTGCCAGCAGCTTAACAGGGGGCGACACTGAAGCTTTCTTT; CDR3 protein: CASSLTGGDTEAFF
V gene: TRBV11-2; D gene: TRBD2; J gene: TRBJ2-3; clone size: once; CDR3 DNA: TGTGCCAGCAGCCTCATCGGGCGGGGGGGCACAGATACGCAGTATTTT; CDR3 protein: CASSLIGRGGTDTQYF
V gene: TRBV27; D gene: TRBD1; J gene: TRBJ2-7; clone size: .; CDR3 DNA: TGTGCCAGCAGTTTAACAGGGGGAAACTACGAGCAGTACTTC; CDR3 protein: CASSLTGGNYEQYF
V gene: TRBV6-5; D gene: .; J gene: TRBJ2-7; clone size: .; CDR3 DNA: TGTGCCAGCAGTTACACCCTCGGGGACGAGCAGTACTTC; CDR3 protein: CASSYTLGDEQYF
V gene: TRBV5-1; D gene: .; J gene: TRBJ2-3; clone size: once; CDR3 DNA: TGCGCCAGCAGCCAAAGTGGGGCAAAGGGAGATACGCAGTATTTT; CDR3 protein: CASSQSGAKGDTQYF
V gene: TRBV5-4; D gene: TRBD1; J gene: TRBJ2-3; clone size: few; CDR3 DNA: TGTGCCAGCAGCTGGGACAGTAGCACAGATACGCAGTATTTT; CDR3 protein: CASSWDSSTDTQYF
V gene: TRBV19; D gene: TRBD1; J gene: TRBJ1-6; clone size: .; CDR3 DNA: TGTGCCAGTAGTATACGAGGGGGCGAAGCTAATTCACCCCTCCACTTT; CDR3 protein: CASSIRGGEANSPLHF
V gene: TRBV4-3; D gene: .; J gene: TRBJ1-5; clone size: .; CDR3 DNA: TGCGCCAGCAGCCAAGAAGGGGTCACTCAGCCCCAGCATTTT; CDR3 protein: CASSQEGVTQPQHF
V gene: TRBV10-2; D gene: TRBD1; J gene: TRBJ1-5; clone size: .; CDR3 DNA: TGCGCCAGCAGTCGGACAGGGCCGAGACAGCCCCAGCATTTT; CDR3 protein: CASSRTGPRQPQHF
V gene: TRBV29-1; D gene: .; J gene: TRBJ1-2; clone size: .; CDR3 DNA: TGCAGCGTTGTCCCCCAGGCAGCGACCGGGTCCGGTGGCTACACCTTC; CDR3 protein: CSVVPQAATGSGGYTF
V gene: TRBV5-1; D gene: .; J gene: TRBJ1-5; clone size: .; CDR3 DNA: TGCGCCAGCAGCCTAGATTATAGGGGCGGTCAGCCCCAGCATTTT; CDR3 protein: CASSLDYRGGQPQHF
V gene: TRBV28; D gene: .; J gene: TRBJ1-5; clone size: .; CDR3 DNA: TGTGCCAGCAGGTTCCCTGGGGGTAGCAATCAGCCCCAGCATTTT; CDR3 protein: CASRFPGGSNQPQHF
V gene: TRBV7-6; D gene: .; J gene: TRBJ1-1; clone size: once; CDR3 DNA: TGTGCCAGCAGCACTGACAGGACTTTCTTT; CDR3 protein: CASSTDRTFF
V gene: TRBV30; D gene: .; J gene: TRBJ2-3; clone size: once; CDR3 DNA: TGTGCCTGGAGCTTTACAGGGTCTAGCACAGATACGCAGTATTTT; CDR3 protein: CAWSFTGSSTDTQYF
V gene: TRBV30; D gene: .; J gene: TRBJ2-1; clone size: few; CDR3 DNA: TGTGCCTGGAGTGCCTACAGGTACAATGAGCAGTTCTTC; CDR3 protein: CAWSAYRYNEQFF
V gene: TRBV19; D gene: .; J gene: TRBJ1-1; clone size: .; CDR3 DNA: TGTGCCGGTTCGACAGGACCGAACACTGAAGCTTTCTTT; CDR3 protein: CAGSTGPNTEAFF
V gene: TRBV4-1; D gene: .; J gene: TRBJ1-5; clone size: .; CDR3 DNA: TGCGCCAGCAGCCAACTACCAGGCTCTGGCAATCAGCCCCAGCATTTT; CDR3 protein: CASSQLPGSGNQPQHF
V gene: TRBV7-2; D gene: .; J gene: TRBJ2-5; clone size: .; CDR3 DNA: TGTGCCAGCAGCGAGCGGAGGGGGGAGACCCAGTACTTC; CDR3 protein: CASSERRGETQYF
V gene: TRBV4-3; D gene: .; J gene: TRBJ2-2; clone size: once; CDR3 DNA: TGCGCCAGCAGCCAAGCTCGTTTTAGGGCCGGGGAGCTGTTTTTT; CDR3 protein: CASSQARFRAGELFF
V gene: TRBV30; D gene: .; J gene: TRBJ2-1; clone size: .; CDR3 DNA: TGTGCCTGGAGTCGGGACCTGGGCTCCTACAATGAGCAGTTCTTC; CDR3 protein: CAWSRDLGSYNEQFF
V gene: TRBV5-1; D gene: .; J gene: TRBJ2-2; clone size: .; CDR3 DNA: TGCGCCAGCAGCTTGGACAGACAGAGAATTAACACCGGGGAGCTGTTTTTT; CDR3 protein: CASSLDRQRINTGELFF
V gene: TRBV30; D gene: .; J gene: TRBJ1-2; clone size: .; CDR3 DNA: TGTGCCTGGAGCCCAAGACTGTCACATGGCTACACCTTC; CDR3 protein: CAWSPRLSHGYTF
V gene: TRBV2; D gene: .; J gene: TRBJ1-4; clone size: .; CDR3 DNA: TGTGCCAGCAGCGGGGATCATGAAAAACTGTTTTTT; CDR3 protein: CASSGDHEKLFF
V gene: TRBV4-1; D gene: .; J gene: TRBJ2-2; clone size: .; CDR3 DNA: TGCGCCAGCAGCCAAGTCGGGTACACCGGGGAGCTGTTTTTT; CDR3 protein: CASSQVGYTGELFF
V gene: TRBV7-9; D gene: TRBD1; J gene: TRBJ2-3; clone size: .; CDR3 DNA: TGTGCCAGCGTGTCCTCGGGACAGGGTTGGGATACGCAGTATTTT; CDR3 protein: CASVSSGQGWDTQYF
V gene: TRBV6-5; D gene: TRBD1; J gene: TRBJ1-2; clone size: .; CDR3 DNA: TGTGCCAGCAGTTACCAGGGGGGGCTAGGCTATGGCTACACCTTC; CDR3 protein: CASSYQGGLGYGYTF
V gene: TRBV19; D gene: TRBD1; J gene: TRBJ2-2; clone size: .; CDR3 DNA: TGTGCCAGTACCAAACAGGGGCGGTGGAACACCGGGGAGCTGTTTTTT; CDR3 protein: CASTKQGRWNTGELFF
V gene: TRBV2; D gene: .; J gene: TRBJ1-2; clone size: .; CDR3 DNA: TGTGCCAGTAGAGGCTACACCTTC; CDR3 protein: CASRGYTF
V gene: TRBV2; D gene: TRBD1; J gene: TRBJ1-6; clone size: .; CDR3 DNA: TGTGCCAGTCTGGTTGACAGGGAACGGGCTACGGGGAATTCACCCCTCCACTTT; CDR3 protein: CASLVDRERATGNSPLHF
V gene: TRBV5-4; D gene: TRBD1; J gene: TRBJ1-2; clone size: .; CDR3 DNA: TGTGCCAGCAGCATCGACAGGGGTCATGGCTACACCTTC; CDR3 protein: CASSIDRGHGYTF
V gene: TRBV6-5; D gene: TRBD1; J gene: TRBJ2-7; clone size: .; CDR3 DNA: TGTGCCAGCAGTACACGGGACAGTTTCTACGAGCAGTACTTC; CDR3 protein: CASSTRDSFYEQYF
V gene: TRBV5-4; D gene: .; J gene: TRBJ1-3; clone size: .; CDR3 DNA: TGTGCCAGCAGCTTGGAGGGCGGACCCTCAATAGGAAACACCATATATTTT; CDR3 protein: CASSLEGGPSIGNTIYF
V gene: TRBV6-5; D gene: TRBD1; J gene: TRBJ2-7; clone size: many; CDR3 DNA: TGTGCCAGCAGTTTGAGACAGGGGGGGTACGAGCAGTACTTC; CDR3 protein: CASSLRQGGYEQYF
V gene: TRBV19; D gene: TRBD1; J gene: TRBJ2-1; clone size: .; CDR3 DNA: TGTGCCAGTAGTATAGACAGGGGGAACAATGAGCAGTTCTTC; CDR3 protein: CASSIDRGNNEQFF
V gene: TRBV4-1; D gene: .; J gene: TRBJ1-1; clone size: .; CDR3 DNA: TGCGCCAGCAGCCGGGAGGGACACTCGAACACTGAAGCTTTCTTT; CDR3 protein: CASSREGHSNTEAFF
V gene: TRBV12-5; D gene: .; J gene: TRBJ2-2; clone size: .; CDR3 DNA: TGTGCTAGTGGGATTCCAACTCAAATGGACGCCGGCACCGGGGAGCTGTTTTTT; CDR3 protein: CASGIPTQMDAGTGELFF
V gene: TRBV18; D gene: .; J gene: TRBJ1-6; clone size: .; CDR3 DNA: TGTGCCAGCTCACTACAGGGTGCCTCACCCCTCCACTTT; CDR3 protein: CASSLQGASPLHF
V gene: TRBV7-8; D gene: .; J gene: TRBJ1-1; clone size: .; CDR3 DNA: TGTGCCAGCAGCTTTGTTGGCTTGGGGGCTGAAGCTTTCTTT; CDR3 protein: CASSFVGLGAEAFF
V gene: TRBV6-1; D gene: .; J gene: TRBJ2-3; clone size: .; CDR3 DNA: TGTGCCAGCAGTGAAGAGCAGTTAAGTACGCAGTATTTT; CDR3 protein: CASSEEQLSTQYF
V gene: TRBV28; D gene: .; J gene: TRBJ1-1; clone size: .; CDR3 DNA: TGTGCCAGCAGTTCCCGGGACACCTATACTGAAGCTTTCTTT; CDR3 protein: CASSSRDTYTEAFF
V gene: TRBV7-9; D gene: .; J gene: TRBJ1-6; clone size: .; CDR3 DNA: TGTGCCAGCAGCGGAACCGGGTCCGAAAATTCACCCCTCCACTTT; CDR3 protein: CASSGTGSENSPLHF
V gene: TRBV29-1; D gene: .; J gene: TRBJ1-3; clone size: .; CDR3 DNA: TGCAGCGCCCATTGGGGGAGCTCTGGAAACACCATATATTTT; CDR3 protein: CSAHWGSSGNTIYF